The table lists the clone carrying this T cell receptor (beta chain) with a few counts. Its antigen is currently unknown. TCRdb independently ran MiXCR on the RT-PCR reads; one entry per CDR3 protein. The data contain roughly 460,000 distinct CDR3 sequences, approximately 11% of them singletons. This specimen comes from a study of response to subunit inactivated influenza vaccine. Study outcomes and limitations: Every seasonal influenza vaccination brings in few new T cells, the authors suggested.

The input for sequencing was PBMCs from blood, taken roughly 47 days after vaccination. This TCR was sampled from a man aged 50-60 years who received an inactivated influenza vaccine.

CDR3 sequence: CASSMTGGSYNEQFF. The CDR3 bases are TGTGCCAGCAGTATGACAGGCGGGTCCTACAATGAGCAGTTCTTC. The J gene is TRBJ2-1, the V gene TRBV6-1, with D perhaps matching TRBD1 (6 bases). Germline V gene data show CDR1 as MNHNS and CDR2 as SASEGT. The CDR3 covers 15 residues. The ends were cut back, 5 bases at V and 1 base at J, with 12 bases in the middle.